Listed here is a single TCR beta chain. The specificity of this receptor is unknown. The DNA is omitted, as the CDR3 cannot be located on it reliably, and the CDR3 follows TCRdb's listing. The cohort consisted of more than 650 healthy bone marrow donors. All cohort members were sampled while nominally healthy, although unrecorded immune exposures were likely present. The donor tested CMV seronegative, placing the donor among the 350 to 400 seronegative members of the cohort. A peripheral blood sample was collected from each donor, and TCR beta sequencing was performed on peripheral blood mononuclear cells. The Qiagen DNeasy Blood Extraction Kit was used to extract genomic DNA from the blood cell samples. This entry comes from a study of cytomegalovirus exposure and HLA in healthy donors (dated by TCRdb to about 2017). The study in broad terms: An earlier analysis of some 620 of the donors reported about 280 Gb of sequence data and 95 million to 130 million unique TCR beta sequences obtained from about 179 million T cells. An early release covering roughly 600 HLA-typed donors comprised roughly 300 gigabases of sequencing data and tens of millions of unique TCR sequences. Of the 300 to 500 genotyped donors, 81% were placed in the genetic ancestry cluster associated with self-reported Caucasian donors. The study was designed to test whether signatures of past pathogen exposure could be identified by cataloging public T cell receptors. Using immunosequencing, the study profiled T cell repertoires from some 670 subjects and related those repertoires to cytomegalovirus serostatus. A separate validation cohort of over 95 different subjects was used in addition to the 666-subject first cohort. The study combined high-throughput TCR immunosequencing, statistical association of individual TCRs with disease status, and machine learning to predict cytomegalovirus infection status. A later analysis re-examined previously published TCR beta repertoires from around 670 donors and added high-resolution HLA genotyping to investigate patterns of TCR occurrence. Rather than drawing on any new phenotypic data, the later analysis identified candidate immune exposures from TCR beta sequences and the way those sequences occurred across donors. To decide whether each TCR beta V gene segment behaved as functional or pseudogenic, an earlier analysis of fewer than 750 of the donors relied on high-throughput TCR beta sequencing. Donor age, sex, ethnicity and CMV serostatus were collected together with the repertoire data. A later genetic analysis took genome-wide SNP genotypes for about three fifths of the roughly 670 donors and used that subset as a discovery cohort. Every discovery cohort repertoire had been produced on one sequencing platform. HLA typing covered class I and class II loci at four-digit resolution. Typing coverage differed by locus: A, B, C, DRB1 and DQB1 were typed in roughly 620-640 donors, DQA1 in 522, DPA1 in over 600, and DPB1 in around 440. Because of strong linkage in the cohort, five DR-DQ haplotypes were treated as single units for association and clustering. Among some 400 genotyped donors of the cohort, an average of roughly 240,000 unique TCR beta nucleotide sequences were sequenced per donor, around 20% of them non-productive. Overall study results and their limits: In an earlier analysis of roughly 500 of the donors, most TCR beta V segments appeared in productive rearrangements about 87% or about 30% of the time, broadly matching IMGT annotations. A group of highly shared sequence variants was considered likely to be a technical artifact of the sequencing pipeline. In a later analysis, the rate of TCR association differed among HLA loci, with DRB1 alleles having the most associated TCRs and HLA-C alleles having the fewest. In a later genetic analysis, a missense DCLRE1C variant was associated with V-gene and J-gene trimming of TCR beta chains, and the association was replicated in an independent cohort. When HLA alleles, especially DR and DQ, strongly co-occurred, attributing TCR associations to individual alleles was difficult. In the study, some 180 TCR beta chains were listed as associated with cytomegalovirus. In a later analysis, HLA-associated TCR beta chains were found to be more clonally expanded and to have lower generation probabilities than equally common non-associated chains. Across donors, most TCR sequences were observed very rarely, whereas some public TCRs were present in many individuals. Linkage disequilibrium might explain the correlated functional status among segregating V segments, but an unknown experimental factor could not be ruled out. Specific HLA alleles were associated with more than 15,000 TCR beta sequences at a false discovery rate of 0.05 in a later analysis. Sequencing depth was assumed to be roughly uniform across donors in the presence/absence analyses, though that assumption may not hold. Fewer than 20 rarely observed V segments, including chromosome 9 orphons, were excluded from the earlier analysis of several hundred of the donors because counts were too low. Three of the identified cytomegalovirus-associated TCR beta chains were confirmed in vitro to be specific for cytomegalovirus antigens. Only TCR beta chains were sequenced in this cohort, and the absence of alpha or paired-chain data limited detectable features. In a later genetic analysis, fewer N-insertions in productive TCRs were reported among donors in an Asian-associated ancestry cluster than the roughly 710-donor mean. A further reported finding was that TCR beta sequences accurately predicted the HLA-A and HLA-B alleles for most subjects in the first cohort. Because HLA typing was unavailable for some donors at each locus, only the typed subset was used in association tests. It was suggested by the authors that the approach could potentially be generalized to other disease states and immunological phenotypes. Cytomegalovirus status was reported to be diagnosed by the classifier with high specificity and sensitivity in both the original and validation cohorts. In a later analysis, most CMV-associated TCR beta chains were found to appear HLA-restricted, with HLA associations seemingly driven largely by CMV exposure. According to a later analysis, parvovirus B19, influenza, CMV and Epstein-Barr virus appeared linked to several top co-occurrence clusters. Immune exposure information for the cohort was limited to CMV serostatus.

Library preparation employed the immunoSEQ multiplex PCR assay. The multiplex PCR relied on a mix of 60 forward primers for TCR Vbeta segments and 13 reverse primers for TCR Jbeta segments. A multiplex PCR assay on genomic DNA amplified the CDR3 region of rearranged TCR beta genes. Amplified TCR beta libraries were sequenced as 87-base-pair reads on the Illumina HiSeq System. The original pipeline was this. Across the 670 or so repertoires, a later analysis counted 80 million or so unique TCR beta chains, around 11 million of which were shared by at least two donors. Raw reads were error-corrected and collapsed into unique sequences by a nearest-neighbor algorithm in which closely related sequences were merged to remove PCR and sequencing errors. Alignment of CDR3 sequences to IMGT reference sequences was used to assign V, D and J gene segments. For a sequence to be retained, a match of at least six nucleotides to both a V gene segment and a J gene segment was required. Rearrangements were classified as productive when the CDR3 lacked stop codons and remained in frame with V and J, and all other rearrangements were classified as non-productive. Following IMGT convention, CDR3 was defined as the stretch from the second conserved V-encoded cysteine to the conserved J-encoded phenylalanine. The earlier analysis of about 610 of the donors excluded sequences that lacked an unambiguous match to a single V gene segment. In an earlier analysis of more than 500 of the donors, a V segment was called functional when productive rearrangements were above 56.7%, and segregating when the standard deviation between donors exceeded 5%. To diagnose cytomegalovirus status from the catalog of TCR beta chain sequences, a statistical classification framework was built. In a later analysis, TCR nucleotide sequences were compared against IMGT/GENE-DB human TR gene sequences so that V and J genes could be assigned. A later analysis assigned CDR3 sequences and most-parsimonious VDJ recombination scenarios with the TCRdist pipeline. In a later analysis, each TCR beta chain was defined by its CDR3 amino acid sequence together with its V-gene family, and reads without a unique V-gene family were excluded. In a later analysis, some 600 highly shared, low-generation-probability nucleotide sequences were removed to address suspected cross-contamination and a sequencing artifact. For each public chain, a later analysis derived a clonal expansion index from normalized ranks of inferred template counts within each repertoire. A later analysis computed generation probabilities with a VDJ recombination model fitted to out-of-frame rearrangements, and checked the results against IGoR. Hypergeometric tests were used in a later analysis to score TCR-TCR, TCR-HLA and TCR-CMV co-occurrence, with a repertoire-size bias correction applied to the TCR pairs. False discovery rates were estimated in a later analysis by permuting HLA or CMV assignments 20 times. In a later analysis, co-occurring TCRs were grouped using DBSCAN, with TCRdist sequence similarity added in when clustering inside HLA-allele-positive subsets. Repertoires with fewer than 30,000 or more than 120,000 public chains, plus five repertoires with anomalous nucleotide sharing, were excluded from co-occurrence clustering. TCRdb re-hosts the immuneACCESS table, in-frame sequences only. Its copies lack some clones; in the studies checked, an unresolved V gene accounts for under half of them, and the cause for the rest is not known. V, J and clone size derive from that table, while D and trimming were established from the DNA sequence. Present in this sample are roughly 200,000 clones, around nine tenths of which were seen just once. Roughly 0.33% of the sample rests with the top ten.

The sequencing input was PBMCs. The TCR was taken from a woman aged 25 to 45 in good health and CMV-seronegative.

Here the CDR3 is given as CASSFWERGPQHF. The chain is made from TRBV27 and TRBJ1-5. According to the germline V gene (reference sequence), CDR1 reads MNHEY and CDR2 reads SMNVEV. The CDR3 starts with the cysteine, ends with the phenylalanine, and has 13 residues.